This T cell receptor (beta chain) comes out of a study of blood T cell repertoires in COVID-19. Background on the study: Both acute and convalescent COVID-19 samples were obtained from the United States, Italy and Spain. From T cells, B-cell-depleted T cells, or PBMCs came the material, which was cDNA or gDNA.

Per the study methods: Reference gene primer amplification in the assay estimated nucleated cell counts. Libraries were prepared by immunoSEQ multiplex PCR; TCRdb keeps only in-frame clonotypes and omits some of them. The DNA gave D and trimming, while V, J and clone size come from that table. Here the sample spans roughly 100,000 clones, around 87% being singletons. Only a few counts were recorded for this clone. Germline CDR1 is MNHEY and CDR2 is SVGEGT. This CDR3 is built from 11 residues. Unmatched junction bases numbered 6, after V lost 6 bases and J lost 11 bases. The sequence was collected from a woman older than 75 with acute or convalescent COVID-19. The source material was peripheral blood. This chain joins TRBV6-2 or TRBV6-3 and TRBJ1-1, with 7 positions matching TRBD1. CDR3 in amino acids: CASSTGAGAFF. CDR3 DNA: TGTGCCAGCAGCACAGGGGCGGGCGCTTTCTTT.